Listed below are T cell receptor beta chains from one sample, sequenced in a study of PD-L1 blockade in urothelial cancer. This table comes from immunoSEQ multiplex PCR, and its TCRdb copy is limited to in-frame clones, with some not included. The data contain about 22,000 clones, about 90% of them singletons. The starting material was PBMCs, obtained around atezolizumab (anti-PD-L1) treatment. All receptors derive from a woman aged 55-69 years with urothelial cancer. Each CDR3 is given with its conserved first and last residue. The order of the fields is J gene, V gene, clone size, D gene, CDR3 DNA, CDR3 protein. D genes are given only for firm matches. Rows give clone size only sometimes, using once, few, many, or a class for an expanded clone.

J: TRBJ2-2; V: TRBV2; size: .; D: TRBD2; DNA: TGTGCCAGCAGTGAAGCGTTCCCGGGACTAGCGGAGACCGGGGAGCTGTTTTTT; CDR3: CASSEAFPGLAETGELFF
J: TRBJ1-4; V: TRBV6-1; size: .; D: .; DNA: TGTGCCACCTATACAGGGAACCCCCGGGAACTGTTTTTT; CDR3: CATYTGNPRELFF
J: TRBJ1-1; V: TRBV10-3; size: .; D: .; DNA: TGTGCCATCAGGACAGACTTGAACACTGAAGCTTTCTTT; CDR3: CAIRTDLNTEAFF
J: TRBJ2-7; V: TRBV5-1; size: .; D: TRBD2; DNA: TGCGCCAGCAGCCGCGGGACTAGTGCCTACGAGCAGTACTTC; CDR3: CASSRGTSAYEQYF
J: TRBJ2-3; V: TRBV10-3; size: once; D: TRBD2; DNA: TGTGCCATCAGTGAGGGAGCGGGGCGCACAGATACGCAGTATTTT; CDR3: CAISEGAGRTDTQYF
J: TRBJ2-7; V: TRBV4-3; size: .; D: TRBD2; DNA: TGCGCCAGCAGCCAATCTGGGACTAGCGTGAGCTCCTACGAGCAGTACTTC; CDR3: CASSQSGTSVSSYEQYF
J: TRBJ2-2; V: TRBV7-3; size: once; D: .; DNA: TGTGCCAGCAGCTTAACAATGAACATTGACACCGGGGAGCTGTTTTTT; CDR3: CASSLTMNIDTGELFF
J: TRBJ2-5; V: TRBV4-3; size: .; D: .; DNA: TGCGCCAGCAGCCAAGGAGGTGATGGGGAGACCCAGTACTTC; CDR3: CASSQGGDGETQYF
J: TRBJ1-2; V: TRBV7-3; size: few; D: TRBD1; DNA: TGTGCCAGCAGCTTAATCCCAGGGGGCCTAGGCTATGGCTACACCTTC; CDR3: CASSLIPGGLGYGYTF
J: TRBJ1-4; V: TRBV27; size: .; D: .; DNA: TGTGCCAGCAGTTTCCTTAATGAAAAACTGTTTTTT; CDR3: CASSFLNEKLFF
J: TRBJ1-4; V: TRBV7-9; size: few; D: TRBD1; DNA: TGTGCCAGCAGCCCGAGGACAGGGGAGATCGAAAAACTGTTTTTT; CDR3: CASSPRTGEIEKLFF
J: TRBJ2-3; V: TRBV4-3; size: .; D: TRBD2; DNA: TGCGCCAGCAGCCAAGCTCGGGGGGGCCTGACAGATACGCAGTATTTT; CDR3: CASSQARGGLTDTQYF
J: TRBJ2-7; V: TRBV28; size: medium-sized; D: TRBD1; DNA: TGTGCCAGCAGTTTTGATGTTGAGGGGGCGCCTTCCCTTTACGAGCAGTACTTC; CDR3: CASSFDVEGAPSLYEQYF
J: TRBJ1-1; V: TRBV6-5; size: .; D: .; DNA: TGTGCCAGCAATCGCCTCAGGGGCGGCACTGAAGCTTTCTTT; CDR3: CASNRLRGGTEAFF
J: TRBJ2-7; V: TRBV7-2; size: .; D: TRBD1; DNA: TGTGCCAGCAGCCGACAGGGGGCACCCTACGAGCAGTACTTC; CDR3: CASSRQGAPYEQYF
J: TRBJ2-1; V: TRBV7-3; size: .; D: .; DNA: TGTGCCAGCAGCTTTCTTATCGGTGAGCAGTTCTTC; CDR3: CASSFLIGEQFF